The clone carrying this T cell receptor beta chain has more than one count but fewer than ten. The CDR3 is made up of 15 amino acids. J lost 8 bases, V lost 4 bases, and 10 bases had no gene match. Germline V gene lookup returns CDR1 SEHNR and CDR2 FQNEAQ (reference sequence). In the authors' workflow: Reference gene primer amplification gave estimated nucleated cell counts. Assay: immunoSEQ multiplex PCR; the TCRdb copy retains only in-frame clones and omits some. Clonal size and the V and J genes are those of that table, whereas D and trimming came from the DNA. The table lists about 110,000 clones, roughly 84% of them singletons, with less than 1.5% in the top ten. This sample was included in a study of blood T cell repertoires in COVID-19.

The TCR was taken from a man aged 35-49 years with acute or convalescent COVID-19. The J gene is TRBJ2-1, the V gene TRBV7-9, with 8 bases fitting TRBD1. Material for sequencing was peripheral blood. The CDR3: CASSSGQGNLDEQFF. The CDR3 nucleotides read TGTGCCAGCAGCTCCGGACAGGGTAATCTCGATGAGCAGTTCTTC.